This TCR beta chain came from a study of vaccination and CD4 T cells after COVID-19. Study summary: The convalescents were made up of six males and four females, two of whom were Hispanic. Collection of post-vaccine samples followed dose two by a median roughly 68 days, spanning a range of 14 to 241. Stimulation of the cells used overlapping spike peptide pools from SARS-CoV-2 and from the common cold coronaviruses HCoV-NL63, HCoV-OC43 and HCoV-229E.

Study conclusions and caveats: In convalescent patients, 304 of 307 vaccine-specific clones were spike mono-reactive.

Treatment here: roughly 10-day PBMC culture with coronavirus spike peptide pools or control peptides (ViraFEST assay). This clonotype was recorded once. No antigen is known for it. Sequencing of cultured CD4+ T cell DNA used the Oncomine TCR Beta short-read assay. Via MiXCR, TCRdb re-called the PCR reads, giving one row per CDR3 protein. In the table there are 15,000 to 20,000 distinct CDR3 sequences, more than 40% of which are singletons. This TCR was sampled from a human donor who had recovered from COVID-19. The sample was CD4+ T cells from blood, cultured in vitro.

DNA for the CDR3: TGTGCCAGCAGCCGGCCTCCCGGCTACGAGCAGTACTTC. Protein: CASSRPPGYEQYF. This chain joins TRBV6-2 or TRBV6-3 and TRBJ2-7; the D is unclear. This CDR3 has 13 amino acids. V dropped 6 bases and J dropped 3 bases, with 12 bases sitting between them. Germline V gene lookup returns CDR1 MNHEY and CDR2 SVGEGT.